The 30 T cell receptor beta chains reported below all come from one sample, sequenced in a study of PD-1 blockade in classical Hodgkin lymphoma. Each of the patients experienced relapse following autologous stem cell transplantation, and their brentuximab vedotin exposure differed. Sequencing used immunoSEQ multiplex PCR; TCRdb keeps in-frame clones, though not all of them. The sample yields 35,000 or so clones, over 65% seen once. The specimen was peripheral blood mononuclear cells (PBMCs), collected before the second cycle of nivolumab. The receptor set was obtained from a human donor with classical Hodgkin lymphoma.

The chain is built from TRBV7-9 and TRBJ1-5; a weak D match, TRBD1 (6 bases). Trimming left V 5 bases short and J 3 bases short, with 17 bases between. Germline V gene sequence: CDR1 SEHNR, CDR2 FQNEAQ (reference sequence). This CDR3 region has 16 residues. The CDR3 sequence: CASSPQTRGFNQPQHF. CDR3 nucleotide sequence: TGTGCCAGCAGCCCCCAGACAAGGGGGTTCAATCAGCCCCAGCATTTT.

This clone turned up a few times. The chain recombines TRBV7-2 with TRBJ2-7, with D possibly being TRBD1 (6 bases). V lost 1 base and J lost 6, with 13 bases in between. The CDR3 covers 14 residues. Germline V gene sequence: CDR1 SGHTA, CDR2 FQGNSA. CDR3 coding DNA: TGTGCCAGCAGCTTAGATTGGACAGCCCCCGAGCAGTACTTC. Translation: CASSLDWTAPEQYF.

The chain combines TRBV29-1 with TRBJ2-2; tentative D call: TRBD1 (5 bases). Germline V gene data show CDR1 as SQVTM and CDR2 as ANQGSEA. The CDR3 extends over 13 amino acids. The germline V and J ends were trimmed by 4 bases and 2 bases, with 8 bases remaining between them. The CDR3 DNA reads TGCAGCGTTGTACAGGAAAACACCGGGGAGCTGTTTTTT. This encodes CSVVQENTGELFF.

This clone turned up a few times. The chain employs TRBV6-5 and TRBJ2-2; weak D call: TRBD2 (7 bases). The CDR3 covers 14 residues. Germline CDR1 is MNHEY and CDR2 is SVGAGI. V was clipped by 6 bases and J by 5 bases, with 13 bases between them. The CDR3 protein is CASSQGGATGELFF. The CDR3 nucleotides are TGTGCCAGCAGCCAAGGGGGGGCTACCGGGGAGCTGTTTTTT.

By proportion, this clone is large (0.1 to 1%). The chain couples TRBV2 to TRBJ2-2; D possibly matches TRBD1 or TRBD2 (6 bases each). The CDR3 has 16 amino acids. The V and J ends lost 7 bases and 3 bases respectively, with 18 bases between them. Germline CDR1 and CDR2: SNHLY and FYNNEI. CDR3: CASTEGGFRYTGELFF. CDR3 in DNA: TGTGCCAGCACCGAGGGGGGCTTCCGCTACACCGGGGAGCTGTTTTTT.

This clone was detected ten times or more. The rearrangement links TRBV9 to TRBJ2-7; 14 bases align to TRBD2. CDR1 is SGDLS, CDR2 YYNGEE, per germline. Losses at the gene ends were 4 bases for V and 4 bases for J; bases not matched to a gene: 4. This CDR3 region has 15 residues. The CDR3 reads CASSYGLAGGYEQYF. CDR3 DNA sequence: TGTGCCAGCAGCTACGGACTAGCGGGGGGATACGAGCAGTACTTC.

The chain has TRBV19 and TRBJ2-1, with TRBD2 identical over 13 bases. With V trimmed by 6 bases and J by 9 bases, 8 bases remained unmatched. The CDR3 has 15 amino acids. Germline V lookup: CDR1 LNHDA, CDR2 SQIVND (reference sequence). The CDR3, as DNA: TGTGCCAGTAGACAACTAGCGGGGGGGGTCGGTGAGCAGTTCTTC. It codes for CASRQLAGGVGEQFF.

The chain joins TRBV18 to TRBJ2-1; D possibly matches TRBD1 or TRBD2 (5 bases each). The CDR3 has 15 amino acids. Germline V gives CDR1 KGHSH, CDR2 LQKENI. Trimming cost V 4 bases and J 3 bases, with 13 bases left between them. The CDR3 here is CASSLAGDGYNEQFF. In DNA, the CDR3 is TGTGCCAGCTCACTCGCCGGGGACGGCTACAATGAGCAGTTCTTC.

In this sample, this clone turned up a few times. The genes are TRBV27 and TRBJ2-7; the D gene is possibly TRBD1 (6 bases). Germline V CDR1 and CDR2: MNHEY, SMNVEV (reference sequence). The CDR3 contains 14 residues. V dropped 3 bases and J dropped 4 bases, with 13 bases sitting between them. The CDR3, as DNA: TGTGCCAGCAGTTTCAGCAGGGGCCTTTACGAGCAGTACTTC. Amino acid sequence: CASSFSRGLYEQYF.

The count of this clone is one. The CDR3 DNA reads TGTGCCAGCAGCCAAGCGGACAGGTGGACTGAAGCTTTCTTT. Translation gives CASSQADRWTEAFF. This chain uses TRBV6-6 with TRBJ1-1; 7 positions match TRBD1. V was pared by 6 bases and J by 5 bases, with 9 bases of the junction left unmatched. Germline values: CDR1 MNHNY, CDR2 SVGAGI (reference sequence). This CDR3 contains 14 residues.

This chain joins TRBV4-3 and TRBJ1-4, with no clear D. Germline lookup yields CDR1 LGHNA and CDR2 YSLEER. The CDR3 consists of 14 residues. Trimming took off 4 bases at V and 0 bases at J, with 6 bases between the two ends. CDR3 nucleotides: TGCGCCAGCAGCCCAGCTGCAACTAATGAAAAACTGTTTTTT. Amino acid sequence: CASSPAATNEKLFF.

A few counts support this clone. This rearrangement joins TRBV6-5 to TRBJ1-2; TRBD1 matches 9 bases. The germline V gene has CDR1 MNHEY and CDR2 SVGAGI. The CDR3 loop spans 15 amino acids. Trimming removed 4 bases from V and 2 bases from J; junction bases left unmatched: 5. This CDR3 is CASSSLGTGNYGYTF. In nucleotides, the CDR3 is TGTGCCAGCAGTTCCTTGGGGACAGGGAACTATGGCTACACCTTC.

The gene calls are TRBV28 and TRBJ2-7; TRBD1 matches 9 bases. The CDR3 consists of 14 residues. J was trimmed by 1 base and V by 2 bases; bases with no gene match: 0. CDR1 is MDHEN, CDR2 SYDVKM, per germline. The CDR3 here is CASSLGTGSYEQYF. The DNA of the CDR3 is TGTGCCAGCAGTTTAGGGACAGGGTCCTACGAGCAGTACTTC. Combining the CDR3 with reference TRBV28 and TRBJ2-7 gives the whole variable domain DVKVTQSSRYLVKRTGEKVFLECVQDMDHENMFWYRQDPGLGLRLIYFSYDVKMKEKGDIPEGYSVSREKKERFSLILESASTNQTSMYLCASSLGTGSYEQYFGPGTRLTVT.

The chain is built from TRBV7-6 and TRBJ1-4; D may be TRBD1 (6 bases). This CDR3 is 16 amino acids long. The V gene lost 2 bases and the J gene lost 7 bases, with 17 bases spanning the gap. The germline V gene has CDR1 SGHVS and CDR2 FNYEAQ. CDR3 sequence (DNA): TGTGCCAGCAGCTTAAGTCAGGGGCGGAGGAGTGAAAAACTGTTTTTT. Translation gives CASSLSQGRRSEKLFF.

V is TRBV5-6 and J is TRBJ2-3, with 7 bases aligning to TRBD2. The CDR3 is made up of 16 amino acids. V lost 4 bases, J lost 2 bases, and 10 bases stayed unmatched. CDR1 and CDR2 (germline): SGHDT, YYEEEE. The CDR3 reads CASSPIRAGVTDTQYF. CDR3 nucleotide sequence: TGTGCCAGCAGCCCGATTAGGGCGGGGGTCACAGATACGCAGTATTTT.

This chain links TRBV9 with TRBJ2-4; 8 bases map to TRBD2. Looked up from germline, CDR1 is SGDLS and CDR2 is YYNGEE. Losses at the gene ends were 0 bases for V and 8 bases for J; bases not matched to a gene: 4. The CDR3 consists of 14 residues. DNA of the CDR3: TGTGCCAGCAGCGTAGGCGGGGGGTCCCACATTCAGTACTTC. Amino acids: CASSVGGGSHIQYF.

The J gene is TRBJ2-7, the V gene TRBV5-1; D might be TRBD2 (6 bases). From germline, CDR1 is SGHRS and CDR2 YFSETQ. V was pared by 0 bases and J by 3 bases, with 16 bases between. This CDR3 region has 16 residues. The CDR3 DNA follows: TGCGCCAGCAGCTTGGCCGATGGAGGGCACAGCTACGAGCAGTACTTC. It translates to CASSLADGGHSYEQYF.

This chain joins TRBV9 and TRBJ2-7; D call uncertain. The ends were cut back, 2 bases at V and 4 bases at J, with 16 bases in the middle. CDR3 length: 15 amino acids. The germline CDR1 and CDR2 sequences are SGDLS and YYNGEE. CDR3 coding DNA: TGTGCCAGCAGCGTTTCGGTCGGCAGTTTATACGAGCAGTACTTC. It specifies CASSVSVGSLYEQYF.

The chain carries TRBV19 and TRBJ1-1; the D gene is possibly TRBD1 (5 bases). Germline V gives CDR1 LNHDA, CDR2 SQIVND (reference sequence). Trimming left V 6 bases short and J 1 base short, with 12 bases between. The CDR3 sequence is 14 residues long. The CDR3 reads CASRVRQWNTEAFF. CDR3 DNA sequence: TGTGCCAGTAGGGTAAGACAGTGGAACACTGAAGCTTTCTTT.

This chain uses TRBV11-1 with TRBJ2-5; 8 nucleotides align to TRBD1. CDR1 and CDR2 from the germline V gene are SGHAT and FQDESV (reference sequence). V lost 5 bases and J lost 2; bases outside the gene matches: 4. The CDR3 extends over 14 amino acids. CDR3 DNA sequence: TGTGCCAGCAGCCCGCGACAGGGGCAAGAGACCCAGTACTTC. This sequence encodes CASSPRQGQETQYF.

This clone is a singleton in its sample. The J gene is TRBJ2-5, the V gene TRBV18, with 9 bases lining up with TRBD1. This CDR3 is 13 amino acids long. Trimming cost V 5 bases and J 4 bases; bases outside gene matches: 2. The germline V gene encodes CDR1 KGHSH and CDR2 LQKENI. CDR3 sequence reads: CASSVQGAETQYF. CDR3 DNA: TGTGCCAGCTCAGTACAGGGGGCAGAGACCCAGTACTTC.

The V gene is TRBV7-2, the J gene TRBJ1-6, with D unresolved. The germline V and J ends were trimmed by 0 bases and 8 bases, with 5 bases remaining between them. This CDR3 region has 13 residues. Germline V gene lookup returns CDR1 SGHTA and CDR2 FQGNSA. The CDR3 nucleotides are TGTGCCAGCAGCTTAGCCCCTGATTCACCCCTCCACTTT. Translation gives CASSLAPDSPLHF.

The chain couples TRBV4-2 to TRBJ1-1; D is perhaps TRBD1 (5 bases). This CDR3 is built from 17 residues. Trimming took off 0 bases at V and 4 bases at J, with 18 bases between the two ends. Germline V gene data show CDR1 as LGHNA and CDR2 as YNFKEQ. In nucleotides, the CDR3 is TGTGCCAGCAGCCAAGATAGGGAAGGGGCTTGGGGCACTGAAGCTTTCTTT. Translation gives CASSQDREGAWGTEAFF.

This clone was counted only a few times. CDR3 protein: CASSRDLKETQYF. As DNA, the CDR3 is TGTGCCAGCAGCCGGGACCTAAAAGAGACCCAGTACTTC. This rearrangement joins TRBV5-6 to TRBJ2-5; either TRBD1 or TRBD2 may fit D (5 bases each). Deletions cut 4 bases from V and 3 bases from J, with 10 bases between. The germline V gene has CDR1 SGHDT and CDR2 YYEEEE. This CDR3 region has 13 residues. Supplemented by reference TRBV5-6 and TRBJ2-5, the full variable domain reads DAGVTQSPTHLIKTRGQQVTLRCSPKSGHDTVSWYQQALGQGPQFIFQYYEEEERQRGNFPDRFSGHQFPNYSSELNVNALLLGDSALYLCASSRDLKETQYFGPGTRLLVL.

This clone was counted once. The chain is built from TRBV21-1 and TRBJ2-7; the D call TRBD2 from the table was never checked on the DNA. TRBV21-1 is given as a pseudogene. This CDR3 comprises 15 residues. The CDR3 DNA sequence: TGTGCCAGCAGCGGAAGGCCCTCGGGACTCTACGAGCAGTACTTC. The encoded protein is CASSGRPSGLYEQYF.

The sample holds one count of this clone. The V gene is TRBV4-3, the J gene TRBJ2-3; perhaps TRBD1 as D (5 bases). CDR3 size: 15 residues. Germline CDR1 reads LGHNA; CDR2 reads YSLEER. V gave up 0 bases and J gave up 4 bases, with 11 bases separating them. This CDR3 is CASSQERGKADTQYF. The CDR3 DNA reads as TGCGCCAGCAGCCAAGAAAGGGGCAAAGCAGATACGCAGTATTTT.

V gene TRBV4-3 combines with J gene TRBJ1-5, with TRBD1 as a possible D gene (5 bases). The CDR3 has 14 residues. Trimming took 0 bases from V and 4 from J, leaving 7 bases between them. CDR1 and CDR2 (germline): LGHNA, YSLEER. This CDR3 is CASSQDAGNQPQHF. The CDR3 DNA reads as TGCGCCAGCAGCCAAGATGCAGGGAATCAGCCCCAGCATTTT.

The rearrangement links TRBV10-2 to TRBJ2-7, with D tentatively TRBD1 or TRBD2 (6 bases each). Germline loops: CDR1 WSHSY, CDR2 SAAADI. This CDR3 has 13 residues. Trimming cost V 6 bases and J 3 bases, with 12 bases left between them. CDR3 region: CASSFGGRYEQYF. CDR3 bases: TGCGCCAGCAGCTTCGGGGGCCGCTACGAGCAGTACTTC.

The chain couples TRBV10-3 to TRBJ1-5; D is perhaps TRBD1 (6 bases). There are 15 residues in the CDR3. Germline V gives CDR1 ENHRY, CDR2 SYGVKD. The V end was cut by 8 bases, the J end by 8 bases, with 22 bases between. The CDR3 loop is CAIPDADRTFKPQHF. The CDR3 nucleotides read TGTGCCATCCCCGATGCTGACAGGACTTTTAAGCCCCAGCATTTT.

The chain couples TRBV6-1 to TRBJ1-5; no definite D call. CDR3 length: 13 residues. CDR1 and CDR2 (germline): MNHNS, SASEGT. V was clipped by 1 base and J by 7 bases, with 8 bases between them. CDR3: CASSEVVFQPQHF. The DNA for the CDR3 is TGTGCCAGCAGTGAAGTGGTCTTCCAGCCCCAGCATTTT.